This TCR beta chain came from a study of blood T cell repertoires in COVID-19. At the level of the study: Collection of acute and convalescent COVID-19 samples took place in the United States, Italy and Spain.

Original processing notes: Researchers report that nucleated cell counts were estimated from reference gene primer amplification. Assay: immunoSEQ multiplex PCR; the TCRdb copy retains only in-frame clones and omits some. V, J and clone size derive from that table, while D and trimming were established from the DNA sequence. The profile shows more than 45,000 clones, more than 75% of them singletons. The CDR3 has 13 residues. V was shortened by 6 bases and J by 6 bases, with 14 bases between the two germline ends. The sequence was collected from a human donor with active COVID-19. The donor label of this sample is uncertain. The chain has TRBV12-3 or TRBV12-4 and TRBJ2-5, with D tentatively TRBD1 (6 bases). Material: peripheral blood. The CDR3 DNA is TGTGCCAGCAGCTCGACAGGCCCCCAGACCCAGTACTTC. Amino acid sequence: CASSSTGPQTQYF.